The entry below describes one T cell receptor beta chain. No antigen is known for it. The record originates from a study of cytomegalovirus exposure and HLA in healthy donors. This CDR3 comprises 15 residues. Germline V CDR1 and CDR2: SGHNT, YYREEE (reference sequence). Trimming stripped 5 bases from V and 4 bases from J, with 17 bases between. 60 Vbeta and 13 Jbeta primers were used in PCR. Method: immunoSEQ multiplex PCR; TCRdb's copy keeps in-frame clones and lacks some. The sample consists of 65,000 or so clones, around three quarters of them appearing once. Study-level points and caveats: A later analysis found that most CMV-associated TCR beta chains appeared HLA-restricted. In vitro, three CMV-associated chains proved specific for CMV antigens.

This TCR derives from a woman between 40 and 55 years old in good health and CMV-seropositive. This chain joins TRBV5-4 and TRBJ2-3; possible D gene TRBD2, 6 bases. Input material: PBMCs. CDR3 residues: CASRPAGRVADTQYF. CDR3 DNA sequence: TGTGCCAGCAGGCCCGCGGGAAGGGTGGCAGATACGCAGTATTTT.